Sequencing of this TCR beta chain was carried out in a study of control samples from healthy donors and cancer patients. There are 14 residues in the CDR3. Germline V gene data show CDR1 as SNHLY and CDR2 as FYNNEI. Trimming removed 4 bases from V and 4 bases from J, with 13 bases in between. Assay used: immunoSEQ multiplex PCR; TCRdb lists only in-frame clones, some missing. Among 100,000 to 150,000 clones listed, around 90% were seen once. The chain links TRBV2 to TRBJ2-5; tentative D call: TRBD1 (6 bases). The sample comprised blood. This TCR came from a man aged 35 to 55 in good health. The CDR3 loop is CASSVQGPTETQYF. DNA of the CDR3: TGTGCCAGCAGTGTACAGGGCCCAACAGAGACCCAGTACTTC.